What follows describes a single T cell receptor (beta chain). What it binds is not known. The primer mix had 60 Vbeta and 13 Jbeta primers. Produced via immunoSEQ multiplex PCR; TCRdb's table is partial and in-frame only. The table lists 100,000 to 150,000 clones, about 80% of them singletons, with 8.5% to 10% in the top ten. Trimming took off 9 bases at V and 4 bases at J, with 14 bases between the two ends. The germline CDR1 and CDR2 sequences are LNHDA and SQIVND (reference sequence). The CDR3 covers 13 residues. This entry comes from a study of cytomegalovirus exposure and HLA in healthy donors. Whole-study findings and limits: Despite most TCR sequences being rare, some public TCRs occurred in many donors. The CMV antigen specificity of a few CMV-associated chains was confirmed through in vitro analysis.

The rearrangement links TRBV19 to TRBJ2-3; no clear D gene. The sequence derives from a female donor in good health and CMV-seropositive. The sequenced sample consisted of PBMCs. The CDR3 sequence: CASRRVGADTQYF. CDR3 bases: TGTGCCAGCCGACGGGTGGGTGCAGATACGCAGTATTTT.